The next 8 T cell receptor beta chains were all read from a single sample in a study of blood T cell repertoires in COVID-19. Only in-frame clones appear in the TCRdb table, and some are missing; sequencing was by immunoSEQ multiplex PCR. The sample lists 200,000 to 300,000 clones, about 90% seen once, with over 1.1% in the top ten. The sequenced material came from peripheral blood. These receptors were collected from a man older than 75 with acute or convalescent COVID-19.

CDR3 coding DNA: TGTGCCAGTAGTATAGATGGGAGCGGGAGGCAAAATGAGCAGTTCTTC. Amino acids: CASSIDGSGRQNEQFF. This chain connects TRBV19 to TRBJ2-1; TRBD2 agrees at 9 bases. Germline CDR1 is LNHDA and CDR2 is SQIVND (reference sequence). The CDR3 loop spans 16 amino acids. Germline trimming cut 0 bases from V and 7 bases from J; bases unmatched to any gene: 7.

This clone occurred a few times. At the DNA level, this CDR3 is encoded by other sequences in the same sample as well. This chain connects TRBV2 to TRBJ1-2; weak D call: TRBD1 (6 bases). The germline V and J ends were trimmed by 2 bases and 2 bases, with 6 bases remaining between them. The CDR3 sequence is 13 residues long. Germline CDR1 and CDR2: SNHLY and FYNNEI. CDR3 protein: CASSEQGNYGYTF. The CDR3 coding sequence is TGTGCCAGCAGTGAACAGGGGAACTATGGCTACACCTTC.

V usage is TRBV2 and J usage is TRBJ2-1; the D gene is possibly TRBD2 (6 bases). Germline V gene sequence: CDR1 SNHLY, CDR2 FYNNEI. This CDR3 is built from 15 residues. V lost 4 bases, J lost 7 bases, and 17 bases lay in between. The CDR3 nucleotides read TGTGCCAGCAGTGCCGGGACTGTCCAGGTAAATGAGCAGTTCTTC. This sequence encodes CASSAGTVQVNEQFF.

In this sample, this clone turned up a few times. The V and J genes are TRBV7-2 and TRBJ1-2, with D possibly being TRBD1 (5 bases). The length of the CDR3 is 16 residues. Per germline, CDR1 SGHTA and CDR2 FQGNSA. V was shortened by 1 base and J by 1 base, with 13 bases between the two germline ends. The CDR3 DNA follows: TGTGCCAGCAGCTTAGATCGAGACAGTCTTAACTATGGCTACACCTTC. The encoded protein is CASSLDRDSLNYGYTF. Based on the CDR3 plus reference TRBV7-2 and TRBJ1-2, the full variable domain is GAGVSQSPSNKVTEKGKDVELRCDPISGHTALYWYRQSLGQGLEFLIYFQGNSAPDKSGLPSDRFSAERTGGSVSTLTIQRTQQEDSAVYLCASSLDRDSLNYGYTFGSGTRLTVV.

This clone has only a few counts. This chain links TRBV6-5 with TRBJ1-2; 10 bases fit TRBD1. The germline V gene encodes CDR1 MNHEY and CDR2 SVGAGI. The CDR3 runs 15 residues. Losses at the gene ends were 10 bases for V and 7 bases for J; bases not matched to a gene: 15. CDR3: CATGEEGQGTGGYTF. CDR3 in DNA: TGTGCCACCGGGGAAGAGGGACAGGGGACGGGTGGCTACACCTTC.

This clone has only a few counts. The J gene is TRBJ2-7, the V gene TRBV4-1; TRBD1 agrees at 9 bases. Germline CDR1 reads MGHRA; CDR2 reads YSYEKL. V lost 2 bases, J lost 5 bases, and 7 bases stayed unmatched. This CDR3 contains 15 residues. The DNA for the CDR3 is TGCGCCAGCAGCCAAACCGGGACAGGGACCAACGAGCAGTACTTC. Protein product: CASSQTGTGTNEQYF.

This chain links TRBV28 with TRBJ1-2, with 7 bases fitting TRBD1. This CDR3 comprises 12 residues. V gave up 5 bases and J gave up 6 bases; unmatched junction bases: 3. Germline lookup yields CDR1 MDHEN and CDR2 SYDVKM. The CDR3 protein is CASSIQGDGYTF. The CDR3 nucleotides read TGTGCCAGCAGTATTCAGGGGGATGGCTACACCTTC.

The chain couples TRBV21-1 to TRBJ2-7; the D call TRBD1 from the table was never checked on the DNA. TRBV21-1 is tagged as a pseudogene. The CDR3 totals 18 residues. The CDR3 region is CASSTNREVRDHSYEQYF. In nucleotides, the CDR3 is TGTGCCAGCAGCACAAATCGCGAGGTCAGGGATCACTCCTACGAGCAGTACTTC.